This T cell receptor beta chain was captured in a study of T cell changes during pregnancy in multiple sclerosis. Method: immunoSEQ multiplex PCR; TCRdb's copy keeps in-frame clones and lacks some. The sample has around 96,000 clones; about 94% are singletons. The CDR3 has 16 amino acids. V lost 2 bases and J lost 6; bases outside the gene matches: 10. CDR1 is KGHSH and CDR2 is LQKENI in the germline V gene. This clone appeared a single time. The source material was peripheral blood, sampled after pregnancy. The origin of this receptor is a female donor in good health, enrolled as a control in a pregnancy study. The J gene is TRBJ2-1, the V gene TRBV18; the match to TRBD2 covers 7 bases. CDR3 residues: CASSPSPGLPSNEQFF. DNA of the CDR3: TGTGCCAGCTCACCAAGTCCGGGACTACCTTCCAATGAGCAGTTCTTC.